Shown below are 28 T cell receptor beta chains from a single sample sequenced in a study of a mutant IDH1 vaccine in newly diagnosed glioma. As for time point: week 23, last vaccination. It was 300 ug of mutant IDH1 20-mer peptide that made up each vaccine dose, given with topical imiquimod. Using immunoSEQ multiplex PCR, the repertoire was profiled, and TCRdb retains in-frame clones only, with some absent. The sample has tens of thousands of clones; 87% are singletons. These TCRs are of unknown antigen specificity. The sample here was PBMCs, taken from a glioma patient whose treatment included an IDH1 peptide vaccine. The receptor set was obtained from a man aged 35-49 years with glioma.

This chain joins TRBV19 and TRBJ1-1, with D perhaps TRBD1 (6 bases). Trimming removed 4 bases from V and 0 bases from J, with 15 bases in between. Germline CDR1 reads LNHDA; CDR2 reads SQIVND (reference sequence). The CDR3 covers 16 residues. CDR3 DNA sequence: TGTGCCAGTAGTACAGGGGCTGGGGATCTGAACACTGAAGCTTTCTTT. Its translation is CASSTGAGDLNTEAFF.

The rearrangement links TRBV19 to TRBJ2-1, with 13 bases aligning to TRBD2. There are 16 residues in the CDR3. CDR1 is LNHDA, CDR2 SQIVND, per germline (reference sequence). The ends lost 7 bases at V and 7 bases at J; junction bases unmatched: 10. CDR3 in DNA: TGTGCCAGTAACGTAAGGACTAGCGGGAGTACTAATGAGCAGTTCTTC. Translating gives CASNVRTSGSTNEQFF.

This clone was counted only a few times. The chain couples TRBV25-1 to TRBJ2-5; D is tentatively TRBD1 or TRBD2 (5 bases each). This CDR3 spans 15 amino acids. V lost 4 bases to trimming and J lost 4 bases, with 16 bases between them. Germline V gives CDR1 MGHDK, CDR2 SYGVNS. CDR3 sequence: CASSVPTGHSETQYF. Written as DNA, the CDR3 is TGTGCCAGCAGTGTGCCAACGGGGCACTCAGAGACCCAGTACTTC. Using reference TRBV25-1 and TRBJ2-5 for the parts outside the CDR3, the full variable domain is EADIYQTPRYLVIGTGKKITLECSQTMGHDKMYWYQQDPGMELHLIHYSYGVNSTEKGDLSSESTVSRIRTEHFPLTLESARPSHTSQYLCASSVPTGHSETQYFGPGTRLLVL.

The CDR3 reads CASSSTRTVNEQFF. CDR3 DNA sequence: TGTGCCAGTAGTTCAACCCGAACAGTCAATGAGCAGTTCTTC. This chain joins TRBV19 and TRBJ2-1; D is unclear. The CDR3 consists of 14 residues. Germline V lookup: CDR1 LNHDA, CDR2 SQIVND (reference sequence). V gave up 5 bases and J gave up 6 bases, with 14 bases separating them.

The chain has TRBV15 and TRBJ2-7, with D possibly TRBD1 on 5 matching bases. V lost 6 bases, J lost 3 bases, and 12 bases lay in between. Germline V CDR1 and CDR2: LNHNV, YYDKDF (reference sequence). The CDR3 runs 13 residues. The CDR3 nucleotides are TGTGCCACCAGTATTATCCAGGGCTACGAGCAGTACTTC. It yields the protein CATSIIQGYEQYF. Filled out from reference TRBV15 and TRBJ2-7, the complete variable domain reads DAMVIQNPRYQVTQFGKPVTLSCSQTLNHNVMYWYQQKSSQAPKLLFHYYDKDFNNEADTPDNFQSRRPNTSFCFLDIRSPGLGDTAMYLCATSIIQGYEQYFGPGTRLTVT.

The gene calls are TRBV27 and TRBJ2-5; no reliable D call. Trimming took 9 bases from V and 0 from J, leaving 14 bases between them. This CDR3 is 14 amino acids long. The germline V gene has CDR1 MNHEY and CDR2 SMNVEV (reference sequence). This chain's CDR3 is CARGVELYQETQYF. The CDR3 bases are TGTGCCAGGGGTGTGGAATTGTACCAAGAGACCCAGTACTTC.

This chain uses TRBV7-9 with TRBJ2-1, with D uncertain. In germline, CDR1 is SEHNR, CDR2 FQNEAQ (reference sequence). The CDR3 covers 13 residues. The V gene lost 6 bases and the J gene lost 6 bases, with 12 bases spanning the gap. As DNA, the CDR3 is TGTGCCAGCAGTTCCGACCGTTTCAATGAGCAGTTCTTC. Its translation: CASSSDRFNEQFF.

V and J are TRBV27 and TRBJ2-7; tentatively, D is TRBD2 (5 bases). The V gene's germline CDR1 is MNHEY and CDR2 SMNVEV (reference sequence). Trimming cost V 4 bases and J 2 bases, with 9 bases left between them. The CDR3 totals 13 residues. The DNA for the CDR3 is TGTGCCAGCAGTTGGACCGGGGCCTACGAGCAGTACTTC. Encoded protein: CASSWTGAYEQYF.

V is TRBV5-6 and J is TRBJ1-5; 7 bases map to TRBD1. Germline trimming cut 5 bases from V and 3 bases from J; bases unmatched to any gene: 5. The CDR3 spans 14 residues. Germline CDR1 SGHDT, CDR2 YYEEEE. The CDR3 coding sequence is TGTGCCAGCAGGGTACAGGGGACCAATCAGCCCCAGCATTTT. It yields the protein CASRVQGTNQPQHF.

This clone has a single count. The rearrangement links TRBV19 to TRBJ2-7, with no clear D. The CDR3 spans 13 residues. Germline assignment: CDR1 LNHDA and CDR2 SQIVND (reference sequence). The V end was cut by 3 bases, the J end by 0 bases, with 6 bases between. The CDR3 bases are TGTGCCAGTAGTATCCAGAGCTCCTACGAGCAGTACTTC. Translated: CASSIQSSYEQYF.

V usage is TRBV4-1 and J usage is TRBJ1-1, with D possibly being TRBD1 (5 bases). Germline CDR1 is MGHRA and CDR2 is YSYEKL. The CDR3 is 15 amino acids. V was trimmed by 1 base and J by 1 base, leaving 10 bases between them. Here the CDR3 DNA reads TGCGCCAGCAGCCAAGGAGGGACGGGGAACACTGAAGCTTTCTTT. It codes for CASSQGGTGNTEAFF.

The V call is TRBV28, the J call TRBJ2-7; 12 positions agree with TRBD2. Per germline, CDR1 MDHEN and CDR2 SYDVKM. This CDR3 contains 14 residues. The trim removed 5 bases at V and 3 bases at J, leaving 2 bases unmatched. DNA of the CDR3: TGTGCCAGCAGTACTAGCGGGAGGAACTACGAGCAGTACTTC. Protein sequence: CASSTSGRNYEQYF.

This clone was counted a few times. The sample holds other DNA sequences that translate to the same CDR3. The J gene is TRBJ1-1, the V gene TRBV6-6; no definite D call. Trimming shortened V by 11 bases and J by 4 bases, and 14 bases separated the two germline ends. CDR1 and CDR2 (germline): MNHNY, SVGAGI (reference sequence). This CDR3 has 12 amino acids. The CDR3 DNA sequence: TGTGCCGCGGCGGGTCAAATCACTGAAGCTTTCTTT. It codes for CAAAGQITEAFF.

The rearrangement uses TRBV15 and TRBJ1-5; TRBD1 is a possible D gene (6 bases). V was cut by 0 bases and J by 8 bases, with 14 bases left in between. This CDR3 spans 15 amino acids. The germline CDR1 and CDR2 sequences are LNHNV and YYDKDF (reference sequence). This CDR3 is CATSRDLGGTEPQHF. The CDR3 DNA reads TGTGCCACCAGCAGAGATCTAGGGGGGACGGAGCCCCAGCATTTT.

The chain recombines TRBV19 with TRBJ1-1; 7 bases are a match to TRBD1. CDR3 length: 14 amino acids. J gave up 5 bases and V 6 bases, and 9 bases lay outside the gene matches. Germline V gives CDR1 LNHDA, CDR2 SQIVND (reference sequence). CDR3 DNA sequence: TGTGCCAGTAGACCACAGGGGTTGAGGACTGAAGCTTTCTTT. The encoded protein is CASRPQGLRTEAFF. The full variable domain, completed using reference TRBV19 and TRBJ1-1, is DGGITQSPKYLFRKEGQNVTLSCEQNLNHDAMYWYRQDPGQGLRLIYYSQIVNDFQKGDIAEGYSVSREKKESFPLTVTSAQKNPTAFYLCASRPQGLRTEAFFGQGTRLTVV.

This chain uses TRBV7-2 with TRBJ2-3; D remains ambiguous. The CDR3 has 14 residues. From germline, CDR1 is SGHTA and CDR2 FQGNSA. V lost 2 bases and J 8 bases, leaving 14 bases between the germline ends. The CDR3 sequence: CASSLSHLTRTQYF. The CDR3 nucleotides are TGTGCCAGCAGCTTATCCCACTTGACACGTACGCAGTATTTT.

CDR3 sequence: CASRRQGPSYEQYF. CDR3 sequence (DNA): TGTGCCAGTAGAAGACAGGGGCCTTCCTACGAGCAGTACTTC. The chain joins TRBV27 to TRBJ2-7; 8 nucleotides match TRBD1. This CDR3 region has 14 residues. Germline trimming cut 9 bases from V and 1 base from J; bases unmatched to any gene: 8. CDR1 is MNHEY, CDR2 SMNVEV, per germline (reference sequence).

This sequence joins TRBV6-6 and TRBJ1-6; 12 bases line up with TRBD1. The J segment lost 8 bases and the V segment lost 6 bases, leaving 8 bases of the junction unmatched. The CDR3 totals 16 residues. Germline lookup yields CDR1 MNHNY and CDR2 SVGAGI (reference sequence). CDR3 amino acids: CASSWGQGADYSPLHF. The CDR3 bases are TGTGCCAGCAGCTGGGGACAGGGGGCGGATTATTCACCCCTCCACTTT.

The chain uses TRBV4-2 and TRBJ2-1; 8 bases are shared with TRBD1. Germline V gene data show CDR1 as LGHNA and CDR2 as YNFKEQ. Unmatched junction bases numbered 8, after V lost 0 bases and J lost 7 bases. The CDR3 is made up of 16 amino acids. The CDR3 here is CASSQELTGVANEQFF. Written as DNA, the CDR3 is TGTGCCAGCAGCCAAGAGTTGACAGGGGTGGCGAATGAGCAGTTCTTC.

The rearrangement uses TRBV18 and TRBJ2-1; 7 nucleotides match TRBD2. The CDR3 sequence is 13 residues long. Germline CDR1 KGHSH, CDR2 LQKENI. V lost 5 bases and J lost 8; bases outside the gene matches: 6. The CDR3 here is CASSRTRGDEQFF. Written as DNA, the CDR3 is TGTGCCAGCTCAAGGACTAGAGGCGATGAGCAGTTCTTC.

The chain combines TRBV6-1 with TRBJ2-7, with 7 bases identical to TRBD1. V was clipped by 5 bases and J by 9 bases; unmatched bases: 7. The germline V gene has CDR1 MNHNS and CDR2 SASEGT. CDR3 size: 12 residues. The CDR3, as DNA: TGTGCCAGCAGTATGAACCGGGACAGGCAGTACTTC. It encodes CASSMNRDRQYF.

In this sample, this clone turned up a few times. The J gene is TRBJ1-5, the V gene TRBV7-9; D gene uncertain. This CDR3 spans 14 amino acids. CDR1 and CDR2 from the germline V gene are SEHNR and FQNEAQ (reference sequence). V lost 6 bases and J lost 1, with 10 bases in between. In DNA, the CDR3 is TGTGCCAGCAGTGCACCGTCCAGCAATCAGCCCCAGCATTTT. It specifies CASSAPSSNQPQHF.

This CDR3 reads CASTFGTSGRNEQFF. DNA of the CDR3: TGTGCCAGTACCTTCGGGACTAGCGGGAGAAATGAGCAGTTCTTC. The chain combines TRBV19 with TRBJ2-1; 14 positions match TRBD2. Germline V CDR1 and CDR2: LNHDA, SQIVND (reference sequence). Trimming cost V 7 bases and J 7 bases; bases outside gene matches: 6. The CDR3 spans 15 residues.

The rearrangement uses TRBV13 and TRBJ2-7; 9 nucleotides match TRBD2. V was clipped by 2 bases and J by 6 bases; unmatched bases: 2. The CDR3 contains 13 residues. Germline V lookup: CDR1 PRHDT, CDR2 FYEKMQ (reference sequence). This chain's CDR3 is CASSLNSGSEQYF. CDR3 in DNA: TGTGCCAGCAGCTTAAATAGCGGGAGCGAGCAGTACTTC.

The chain carries TRBV27 and TRBJ1-1; D gene uncertain. Trimming took off 5 bases at V and 8 bases at J, with 12 bases between the two ends. Germline lookup yields CDR1 MNHEY and CDR2 SMNVEV (reference sequence). CDR3 size: 12 residues. The CDR3 loop is CASSASVGEAFF. The CDR3, as DNA: TGTGCCAGCAGTGCCTCAGTGGGAGAAGCTTTCTTT.

The chain uses TRBV4-3 and TRBJ2-7; D is unresolved. Germline V gene sequence: CDR1 LGHNA, CDR2 YSLEER. The CDR3 totals 16 residues. With 0 bases removed from V and 2 bases from J, the gap between germline ends came to 14 bases. The CDR3 protein is CASSQEVHRRTYEQYF. The CDR3 nucleotides are TGCGCCAGCAGCCAAGAAGTACACAGACGAACCTACGAGCAGTACTTC.

This chain links TRBV2 with TRBJ2-2; 7 nucleotides align to TRBD1. Germline V lookup: CDR1 SNHLY, CDR2 FYNNEI. CDR3 length: 13 amino acids. V was clipped by 9 bases and J by 5 bases; unmatched bases: 6. DNA of the CDR3: TGTGCCAGTTCGTACAGGGGAACCGGGGAGCTGTTTTTT. Translating gives CASSYRGTGELFF.

This sequence joins TRBV6-6 and TRBJ2-7; D remains ambiguous. V dropped 4 bases and J dropped 0 bases, with 7 bases sitting between them. The germline CDR1 and CDR2 sequences are MNHNY and SVGAGI (reference sequence). The CDR3 runs to 13 residues. CDR3 nucleotides: TGTGCCAGCAGTTTCGCGAGCTCCTACGAGCAGTACTTC. Its translation is CASSFASSYEQYF.